This T cell receptor beta chain was found in a study of shared clonotypes between healthy human individuals. About the study: Donor ages ranged 18 to 49 years: a couple of women, a few men.

The study drew its donors from healthy HIV-negative adults without recent acute infections or vaccinations. V was clipped by 2 bases and J by 2 bases; unmatched bases: 5. The CDR3 loop spans 16 amino acids. Germline assignment: CDR1 MGHDK and CDR2 SYGVNS. Methods used by the authors: ImmunoSEQ supplied junction-only sequences lacking quality scores, so filtering was different. Sequencing used immunoSEQ multiplex PCR; TCRdb keeps in-frame clones, though not all of them. V, J and clone size derive from that table, while D and trimming were established from the DNA sequence. The table records 110,000 or so clones, around two thirds of them present only once.

Sequenced sample: memory CD8+ T cells sorted from blood. Subset reported: CD45RO+ cells pooled with CCR7-negative TemRA cells. J is TRBJ2-3 and V is TRBV25-1; 9 nucleotides align to TRBD1. This sequence was found in a woman younger than 45 in good health. CDR3 amino acids: CASSEPRDRDTDTQYF. The CDR3 region has the DNA TGTGCCAGCAGTGAACCCCGGGACAGGGACACAGATACGCAGTATTTT.